This T cell receptor beta chain was captured by sequencing in a study of neurological immune-mediated disorders. This clonotype was picked up many times. For the sorted libraries, fewer than 1.3 million CD4+ or CD8+ T cells were used. Each TCR transcript was tagged with a 10-nucleotide random UMI during 5'RACE. In each sequencing run, over 170 million TCR-beta sequences were generated from 15-18 subjects. Each CDR3 protein is one row after TCRdb ran MiXCR on the 5' RACE reads. The data show 25,000 to 35,000 distinct CDR3 sequences, about 6% seen once. The sequencing sample was made of CD4+ T cells from blood. This sequence originates from a woman aged 45-60 years in good health.

Written as DNA, the CDR3 is TGTGCCAGCAGTTTCTACGGGACTAGCGGGACTGGGGCAGATACGCAGTATTTT. Residues: CASSFYGTSGTGADTQYF. V gene TRBV6-1 combines with J gene TRBJ2-3; 13 bases line up with TRBD2. The CDR3 loop spans 18 amino acids. Trimming removed 5 bases from V and 4 bases from J; junction bases left unmatched: 12. Germline lookup yields CDR1 MNHNS and CDR2 SASEGT.